This T cell receptor (beta chain) stems from a study of shared clonotypes between healthy human individuals. V lost 1 base to trimming and J lost 6 bases, with 10 bases between them. CDR1 is MDHEN and CDR2 is SYDVKM in the germline V gene. The CDR3 is 14 amino acids. The study's findings and limits: It was expected that sequencing depth would affect clonotype sharing among donors.

Measured with immunoSEQ multiplex PCR; TCRdb has only the in-frame clones, and not every one. The sample holds around 690,000 clones, about 90% seen once. Worth noting for this clone: Its antigen is currently unknown.

The receptor was isolated from a man between 18 and 29 years old in good health. Some clones in this sample may be carry-over from other donors' samples. The V and J genes are TRBV28 and TRBJ2-1; no definite D call. Sequenced material: memory CD8+ T cells from PBMCs. Described subset: CD45RO+ cells pooled with CCR7-negative TemRA cells. DNA for the CDR3: TGTGCCAGCAGTTTATACCAAGAGATCAATGAGCAGTTCTTC. Encoded protein: CASSLYQEINEQFF.